This T cell receptor (beta chain) was retrieved from a study of blood T cell repertoires in COVID-19 (dated by TCRdb to 2018 to 2020). Background on the whole study: Samples covering the acute and convalescent phases of COVID-19 were provided by collaborators in the United States, Italy and Spain. Where available, HLA class I and class II types were taken from metadata supplied by the sample provider and were not determined by assay-based typing. Samples came from the ongoing ImmuneRACE study (first 160 participants) plus 1,254 subjects from 6 global collaborators. The dataset comprised deeply sampled blood TCRbeta repertoires from subjects exposed to, actively infected with, or recovered from COVID-19. Sample metadata almost always included a de-identified subject ID, COVID-19 status, age in years and sex. The repertoires were released in a freely available public database meant as a resource for research on the immune response to SARS-CoV-2. The prospective study material was composed of cDNA or gDNA derived from T cells, B-cell-depleted T cells, or PBMCs.

Study-wide findings and limitations: How much clinical and demographic metadata was included differed by source and by participant, and the metadata was provided uncurated.

This clone was detected once. This clone's antigen is unknown. Base qualities were left out, and no much larger clone turns up one base away. Taken from the germline V gene (reference sequence), the CDR1 and CDR2 loops are MNHEY and SMNVEV. The CDR3 covers 14 residues, taking in both the cysteine and the phenylalanine. The retained sequence is limited to the CDR3, 42 bases, with the frame set at the first base. From V the trimming removes 8 bases and from J it removes 6 bases, while the gene matches leave 9 bases of the junction unaccounted for. The immunoSEQ Assay, a bias-controlled multiplex PCR, was used to amplify TCRbeta CDR3 regions from genomic DNA. On the authors' methods: Within the assay, amplification of reference gene primers was used to estimate how many nucleated cells each sample contained. Sequence reads were collapsed and filtered to measure the absolute abundance of every unique TCRbeta CDR3 rearrangement. For each sample, productive Simpson clonality was calculated as the square root of Simpson's diversity index across productive rearrangements. TCRdb took over this immuneACCESS table, retaining in-frame rearrangements with V and J assigned. Such tables are incomplete; in checked studies, under half of the missing clones stem from an unresolved V gene, and the remainder is unexplained. That table supplies the V and J calls and clone size; D and trimming were determined from the DNA. In this sample the table shows about 100,000 clones, roughly nine tenths of which occur a single time. The ten largest clones add up to about 0.89% of the sample.

Each collaborating institution followed its own protocols to collect whole blood in K2EDTA tubes. For TCRbeta analysis, collaborators shipped samples in one of three forms: frozen whole blood, isolated PBMCs, or DNA extracted from either of those sample types. Material: peripheral blood. The chain uses TRBV27 and TRBJ2-1, with 8 middle bases fitting TRBD2. This sequence originates from a man aged 55 to 70 with acute or convalescent COVID-19. The CDR3 protein is CASQIAGTGNEQFF. In nucleotide form, the sequence is TGTGCCAGCCAAATAGCGGGAACGGGCAATGAGCAGTTCTTC.